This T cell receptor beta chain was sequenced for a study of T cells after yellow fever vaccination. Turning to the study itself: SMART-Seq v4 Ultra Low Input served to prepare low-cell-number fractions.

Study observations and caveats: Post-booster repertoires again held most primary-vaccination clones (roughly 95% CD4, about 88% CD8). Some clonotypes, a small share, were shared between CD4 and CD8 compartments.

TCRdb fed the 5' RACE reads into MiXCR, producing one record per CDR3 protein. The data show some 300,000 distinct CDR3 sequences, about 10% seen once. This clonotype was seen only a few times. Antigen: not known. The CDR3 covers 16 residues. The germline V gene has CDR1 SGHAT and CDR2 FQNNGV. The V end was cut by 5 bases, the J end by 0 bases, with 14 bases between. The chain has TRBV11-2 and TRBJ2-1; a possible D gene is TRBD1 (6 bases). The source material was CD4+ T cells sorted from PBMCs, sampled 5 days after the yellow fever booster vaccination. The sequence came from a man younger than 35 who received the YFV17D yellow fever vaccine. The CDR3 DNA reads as TGTGCCAGCAGCCCGCGGGTGGACAGCTCCTACAATGAGCAGTTCTTC. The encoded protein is CASSPRVDSSYNEQFF.